The source of this T cell receptor (beta chain) is a study of T-cell memory formation after mild COVID-19. Whole-study findings and limits: Mostly located in CM and EM were contracting CD4+ clones, with contracting CD8+ clones located in EMRA.

With regard to this clonotype: The target antigen is unknown.

The CDR3 sequence is 14 residues long. V gave up 4 bases and J gave up 0 bases, with 8 bases separating them. Germline loops: CDR1 SGHNT, CDR2 YENEEA. MiXCR, applied by TCRdb to the 5' RACE reads, yields one record per CDR3 protein. Of fewer than 15,000 distinct CDR3 sequences listed, 14% are singletons. The source of this sequence is a man aged 18 to 35 who had mild COVID-19 (a few samples of this study predate the infection). Cell type and time point are not known. V gene TRBV11-3 combines with J gene TRBJ2-3; D not resolved. The sample comprised PBMCs or a T cell subset sorted from them (not recorded which). CDR3 nucleotide sequence: TGTGCCAGCAGCTACGACACGAGCACAGATACGCAGTATTTT. Its translation: CASSYDTSTDTQYF.